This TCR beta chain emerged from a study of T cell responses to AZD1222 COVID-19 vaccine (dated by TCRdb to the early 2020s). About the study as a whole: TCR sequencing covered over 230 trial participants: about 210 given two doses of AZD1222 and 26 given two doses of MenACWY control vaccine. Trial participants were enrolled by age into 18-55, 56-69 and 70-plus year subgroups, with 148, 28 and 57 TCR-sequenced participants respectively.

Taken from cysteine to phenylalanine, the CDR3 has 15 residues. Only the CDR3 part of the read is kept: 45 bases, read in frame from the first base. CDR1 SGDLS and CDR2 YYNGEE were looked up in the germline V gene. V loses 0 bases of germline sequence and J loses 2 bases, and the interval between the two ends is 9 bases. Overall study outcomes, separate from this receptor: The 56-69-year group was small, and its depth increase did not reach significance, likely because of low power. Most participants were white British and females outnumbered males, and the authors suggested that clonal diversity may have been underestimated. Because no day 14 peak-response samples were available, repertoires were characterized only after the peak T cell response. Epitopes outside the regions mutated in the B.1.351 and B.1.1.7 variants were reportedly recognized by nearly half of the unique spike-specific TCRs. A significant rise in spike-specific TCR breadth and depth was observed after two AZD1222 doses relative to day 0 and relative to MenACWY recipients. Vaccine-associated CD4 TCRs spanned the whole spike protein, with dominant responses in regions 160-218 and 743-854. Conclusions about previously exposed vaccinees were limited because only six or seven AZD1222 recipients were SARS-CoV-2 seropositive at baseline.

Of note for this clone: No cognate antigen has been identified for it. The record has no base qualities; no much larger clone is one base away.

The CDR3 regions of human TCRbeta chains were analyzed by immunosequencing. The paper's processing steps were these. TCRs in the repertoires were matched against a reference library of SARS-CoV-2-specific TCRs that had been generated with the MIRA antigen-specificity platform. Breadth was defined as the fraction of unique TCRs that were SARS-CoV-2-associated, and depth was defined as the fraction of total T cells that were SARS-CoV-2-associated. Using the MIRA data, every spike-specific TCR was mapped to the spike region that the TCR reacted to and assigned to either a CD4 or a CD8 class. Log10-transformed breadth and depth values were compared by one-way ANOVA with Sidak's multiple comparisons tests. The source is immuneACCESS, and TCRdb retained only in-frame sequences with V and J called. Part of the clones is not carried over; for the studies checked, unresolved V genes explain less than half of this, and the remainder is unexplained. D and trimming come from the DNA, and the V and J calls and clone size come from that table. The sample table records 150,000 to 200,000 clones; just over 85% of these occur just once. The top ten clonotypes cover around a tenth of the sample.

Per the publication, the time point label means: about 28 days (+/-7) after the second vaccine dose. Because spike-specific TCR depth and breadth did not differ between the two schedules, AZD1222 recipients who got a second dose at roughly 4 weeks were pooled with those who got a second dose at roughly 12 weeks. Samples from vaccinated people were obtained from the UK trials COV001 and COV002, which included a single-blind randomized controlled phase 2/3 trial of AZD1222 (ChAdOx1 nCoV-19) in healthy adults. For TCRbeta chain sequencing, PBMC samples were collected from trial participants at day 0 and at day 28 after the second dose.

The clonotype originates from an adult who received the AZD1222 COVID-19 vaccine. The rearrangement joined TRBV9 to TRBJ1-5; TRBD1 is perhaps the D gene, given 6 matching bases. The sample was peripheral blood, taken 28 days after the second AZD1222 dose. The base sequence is TGTGCCAGCAGCGTAGCGGCAGGGGGCAATCAGCCCCAGCATTTT. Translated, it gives CASSVAAGGNQPQHF.